This T cell receptor (beta chain) appears in the sequencing data of a study of cytomegalovirus exposure and HLA in healthy donors. As to this clone: Its antigen remains unidentified.

Both 60 Vbeta primers and 13 Jbeta primers went into the PCR. Assay: immunoSEQ multiplex PCR; the TCRdb copy retains only in-frame clones and omits some. The table shows about 130,000 clones, with roughly 80% occurring only once. The ends lost 3 bases at V and 5 bases at J; junction bases unmatched: 6. Germline loops: CDR1 MNHNS, CDR2 SASEGT. The CDR3 contains 15 residues. Each of the donors was a healthy bone marrow donor. General study points: Later on, an analysis tied roughly 17,000 TCR beta sequences to HLA alleles at 0.05 false discovery rate. On later analysis, the bulk of CMV-associated TCR beta chains appeared to be HLA-restricted. Excluded: some indistinguishable V segments such as TRBV6-2 and TRBV6-3.

The chain links TRBV6-1 to TRBJ1-1, with 10 nucleotides matching TRBD1. Sequencing input: PBMCs. The receptor was isolated from a man in his forties in good health and CMV-seronegative. The CDR3 sequence is CASSDRDRGWTEAFF. The CDR3, as DNA: TGTGCCAGCAGTGACCGGGACAGGGGTTGGACTGAAGCTTTCTTT.